These 24 T cell receptor beta chains share one sample of origin, sequenced in a study of blood T cell repertoires in COVID-19. Measured with immunoSEQ multiplex PCR; TCRdb has only the in-frame clones, and not every one. The sample has approximately 280,000 clones; approximately 86% are singletons. The sample taken for sequencing was peripheral blood. These receptors came from a young man with active or convalescent COVID-19.

The rearrangement links TRBV18 to TRBJ2-5; 9 positions match TRBD2. The CDR3 spans 14 residues. CDR1 is KGHSH and CDR2 is LQKENI in the germline V gene. Trimming removed 5 bases from V and 1 base from J; junction bases left unmatched: 2. CDR3 sequence (DNA): TGTGCCAGCTCAAGACTAGCGGTCCAAGAGACCCAGTACTTC. Its protein product is CASSRLAVQETQYF.

This clone occurred once. The chain carries TRBV19 and TRBJ1-2, with D possibly matching TRBD1 (6 bases). This CDR3 is built from 15 residues. Trimming shortened V by 6 bases and J by 7 bases, and 21 bases separated the two germline ends. The V gene's germline CDR1 is LNHDA and CDR2 SQIVND (reference sequence). The CDR3 coding sequence is TGTGCCAGTAGCACACAGGGTCCCTGGGGTTCTGGCTACACCTTC. This translates into CASSTQGPWGSGYTF. The variable domain in full, completed from reference TRBV19 and TRBJ1-2, reads DGGITQSPKYLFRKEGQNVTLSCEQNLNHDAMYWYRQDPGQGLRLIYYSQIVNDFQKGDIAEGYSVSREKKESFPLTVTSAQKNPTAFYLCASSTQGPWGSGYTFGSGTRLTVV.

This chain connects TRBV9 to TRBJ2-3; 9 bases line up with TRBD2. V lost 4 bases to trimming and J lost 0 bases; unmatched junction nucleotides: 9. From germline, CDR1 is SGDLS and CDR2 YYNGEE. CDR3 length: 17 amino acids. CDR3 nucleotide sequence: TGTGCCAGCAGCCTCAAGACGAGCGGGGGGAGCACAGATACGCAGTATTTT. Encoded protein: CASSLKTSGGSTDTQYF.

The chain couples TRBV12-5 to TRBJ2-1; unclear D gene. From germline, CDR1 is LGHNT and CDR2 FRNRAP. V lost 3 bases to trimming and J lost 6 bases, with 12 bases between them. This CDR3 has 14 residues. CDR3 bases: TGTGCTAGTGGTTTAGATCGGGTCAGCAATGAGCAGTTCTTC. Translated: CASGLDRVSNEQFF. Together with reference TRBV12-5 and TRBJ2-1, the CDR3 gives the full variable domain: DARVTQTPRHKVTEMGQEVTMRCQPILGHNTVFWYRQTMMQGLELLAYFRNRAPLDDSGMPKDRFSAEMPDATLATLKIQPSEPRDSAVYFCASGLDRVSNEQFFGPGTRLTVL.

In its sample, this clone was seen once. The J gene is TRBJ1-1, the V gene TRBV6-1; 7 bases fit TRBD1. The V segment lost 4 bases and the J segment 5 bases; nucleotides outside the gene matches: 13. Germline lookup yields CDR1 MNHNS and CDR2 SASEGT. There are 16 residues in the CDR3. This chain's CDR3 is CASSAASTGRGTEAFF. The CDR3 DNA is TGTGCCAGCAGTGCGGCCTCGACAGGGAGAGGAACTGAAGCTTTCTTT.

The chain recombines TRBV19 with TRBJ1-1, with D possibly matching TRBD1 (5 bases). Trimming took 3 bases from V and 7 from J, leaving 18 bases between them. There are 15 residues in the CDR3. The germline V gene has CDR1 LNHDA and CDR2 SQIVND (reference sequence). The CDR3 here is CASSIHGGSGGEAFF. The CDR3 nucleotides read TGTGCCAGTAGTATCCACGGGGGTAGCGGAGGTGAAGCTTTCTTT.

The chain carries TRBV5-1 and TRBJ1-2; perhaps TRBD1 as D (5 bases). V was clipped by 0 bases and J by 8 bases, with 11 bases between them. Germline V gives CDR1 SGHRS, CDR2 YFSETQ. This CDR3 region has 13 residues. For the CDR3, the DNA is TGCGCCAGCAGCTTGGGGCAGGGACTCGGCTACACCTTC. Its protein product is CASSLGQGLGYTF.

This chain uses TRBV2 with TRBJ1-6; D gene ambiguous. Germline V gene lookup returns CDR1 SNHLY and CDR2 FYNNEI. The CDR3 runs to 16 residues. V shed 6 bases and J shed 0 bases, with 12 bases lying between them. The CDR3 sequence is CASRGGKISYNSPLHF. The CDR3 DNA reads as TGTGCCAGCAGGGGAGGGAAAATCTCCTATAATTCACCCCTCCACTTT.

In this sample, this clone turned up a few times. This sequence joins TRBV15 and TRBJ1-5, with D hard to call. The germline V gene has CDR1 LNHNV and CDR2 YYDKDF (reference sequence). The CDR3 sequence is 12 residues long. Trimming took off 2 bases at V and 4 bases at J, with 3 bases between the two ends. The CDR3 nucleotides are TGTGCCACCAGCAGATCTAATCAGCCCCAGCATTTT. Protein product: CATSRSNQPQHF.

V usage is TRBV9 and J usage is TRBJ1-1, with D perhaps matching TRBD1 (5 bases). V was cut by 0 bases and J by 4 bases, with 13 bases left in between. The CDR3 is made up of 15 amino acids. Germline CDR1 is SGDLS and CDR2 is YYNGEE. The CDR3 sequence is CASSVGGAYGTEAFF. CDR3 nucleotide sequence: TGTGCCAGCAGCGTAGGTGGGGCCTATGGCACTGAAGCTTTCTTT.

This chain connects TRBV3-1 (or the pseudogene TRBV3-2) to TRBJ2-4; 9 bases match TRBD2. This CDR3 is 18 amino acids long. The ends lost 0 bases at V and 1 base at J; junction bases unmatched: 7. Per germline, CDR1 LGHDT and CDR2 YNNKEL (reference sequence). The CDR3 reads CASSQDDGGGDAKNIQYF. The CDR3 DNA is TGTGCCAGCAGCCAAGATGACGGCGGGGGGGACGCCAAAAACATTCAGTACTTC.

This clone was seen ten or more times. The genes are TRBV10-1 and TRBJ1-2; possible D gene TRBD1, 5 bases. V was shortened by 6 bases and J by 3 bases, with 14 bases between the two germline ends. The CDR3 length is 14 residues. Germline V gene lookup returns CDR1 WNHNN and CDR2 SYGVQD (reference sequence). CDR3 sequence: CASRGPAGYYGYTF. The DNA for the CDR3 is TGCGCCAGCAGGGGCCCAGCAGGGTACTATGGCTACACCTTC.

CDR3 nucleotides: TGTGCCAGCAGCTCACAGGGATACGCCACGAGCTCTGGAAACACCATATATTTT. Translating it yields CASSSQGYATSSGNTIYF. This chain connects TRBV13 to TRBJ1-3, with D maybe TRBD1 (6 bases). The V end lost 4 bases, the J end lost 0 bases, and 19 bases lay between the germline ends. The CDR3 loop spans 18 amino acids. CDR1 PRHDT and CDR2 FYEKMQ come from the germline V gene (reference sequence).

V is TRBV5-5 and J is TRBJ1-5; 7 bases map to TRBD1. Per the germline V gene, CDR1 is SGHKS and CDR2 is YYEKEE (reference sequence). With 0 bases clipped from V and 10 bases from J, the junction kept 10 bases outside the gene matches. The CDR3 loop spans 15 amino acids. For the CDR3, the DNA is TGTGCCAGCAGCTTGGGACAGGGAGGTGGACTACCCCAGCATTTT. It translates to CASSLGQGGGLPQHF.

This rearrangement joins TRBV6-5 to TRBJ2-2, with 8 bases identical to TRBD2. Germline assignment: CDR1 MNHEY and CDR2 SVGAGI. The CDR3 is 16 residues long. After removal of 0 bases from V and 5 bases from J, the junction contained 5 bases not matched to a gene. DNA of the CDR3: TGTGCCAGCAGTTACTCCACTAGCGGCCAGACCGGGGAGCTGTTTTTT. Residues: CASSYSTSGQTGELFF.

The rearrangement links TRBV18 to TRBJ2-3, with D maybe TRBD1 (6 bases). Trimming left V 4 bases short and J 3 bases short, with 8 bases between. Germline CDR1 is KGHSH and CDR2 is LQKENI. The CDR3 spans 13 residues. CDR3 DNA: TGTGCCAGCTCACGGACAGTAACAGATACGCAGTATTTT. This translates into CASSRTVTDTQYF.

The chain carries TRBV6-5 and TRBJ1-2; a weak D match, TRBD1 (6 bases). The length of the CDR3 is 15 residues. The V gene lost 0 bases and the J gene lost 5 bases, with 13 bases spanning the gap. Per the germline V gene, CDR1 is MNHEY and CDR2 is SVGAGI. CDR3 protein: CASSYSLGARYGYTF. In DNA, the CDR3 is TGTGCCAGCAGTTACTCTCTGGGGGCGCGGTATGGCTACACCTTC.

This chain uses TRBV6-5 with TRBJ1-2, with a possible D match to TRBD1 (6 bases). V shed 2 bases and J shed 5 bases, with 18 bases lying between them. The CDR3 contains 16 residues. Germline V gene data show CDR1 as MNHEY and CDR2 as SVGAGI. The CDR3 DNA sequence: TGTGCCAGCAGTTACGCCTATTTTGACAGGCGGTATGGCTACACCTTC. This gives the protein CASSYAYFDRRYGYTF.

V usage is TRBV6-1 and J usage is TRBJ1-2; a weak D match, TRBD1 (6 bases). V shed 2 bases and J shed 2 bases, with 12 bases lying between them. The CDR3 is 15 residues long. The V gene's germline CDR1 is MNHNS and CDR2 SASEGT. The CDR3 is CASSEIRDINYGYTF. CDR3 coding DNA: TGTGCCAGCAGTGAAATCCGGGACATCAACTATGGCTACACCTTC.

The chain uses TRBV6-5 and TRBJ2-1, with a weak D call TRBD2 (7 bases). V lost 7 bases and J 8 bases, leaving 21 bases between the germline ends. This CDR3 is built from 15 residues. Germline V gives CDR1 MNHEY, CDR2 SVGAGI. For the CDR3, the DNA is TGTGCCAGCACTAAAGGGGGGGCCATTGTCGATGAGCAGTTCTTC. As protein: CASTKGGAIVDEQFF.

The rearrangement joins TRBV19 to TRBJ1-2; tentative D call: TRBD1 (5 bases). This CDR3 comprises 15 residues. V gave up 10 bases and J gave up 5 bases, with 23 bases separating them. The germline CDR1 and CDR2 sequences are LNHDA and SQIVND (reference sequence). The CDR3, as DNA: TGTGCCACCGCGCCGGGCGGGGCCTTCGGGTATGGCTACACCTTC. Amino acid sequence: CATAPGGAFGYGYTF.

The V and J genes are TRBV24-1 and TRBJ2-1; possible D gene TRBD2, 5 bases. Germline V gene sequence: CDR1 KGHDR, CDR2 SFDVKD. Trimming left V 7 bases short and J 8 bases short, with 11 bases between. This CDR3 is 12 amino acids long. As DNA, the CDR3 is TGTGCCACCAGGGGTCTCGGGGATGAGCAGTTCTTC. It codes for CATRGLGDEQFF.

The rearrangement uses TRBV9 and TRBJ2-1, with a possible D match to TRBD1 (5 bases). The length of the CDR3 is 17 residues. V lost 0 bases and J 4 bases, leaving 17 bases between the germline ends. Per the germline V gene, CDR1 is SGDLS and CDR2 is YYNGEE. The CDR3 region is CASSVGFTGPIYNEQFF. CDR3 in DNA: TGTGCCAGCAGCGTAGGATTCACAGGCCCTATATACAATGAGCAGTTCTTC.

CDR3 in DNA: TGTGCCACGACCAGGGATGCGGGGGCCAACGTCCTGACTTTC. This codes for CATTRDAGANVLTF. This chain uses TRBV15 with TRBJ2-6, with D perhaps matching TRBD1 (5 bases). CDR1 is LNHNV and CDR2 is YYDKDF in the germline V gene (reference sequence). The V gene lost 9 bases and the J gene lost 4 bases, with 13 bases spanning the gap. The CDR3 has 14 residues.